This entry lists 23 T cell receptor beta chains sequenced from one sample in a study of cytomegalovirus exposure and HLA in healthy donors. PCR primers comprised 60 Vbeta and 13 Jbeta primers. TCRdb keeps only in-frame clones here, not all; method: immunoSEQ multiplex PCR. The sample lists 55,000 to 75,000 clones; around 74% were seen once. Sequenced material: PBMCs. The receptors here all came from a human donor in good health.

The rearrangement joins TRBV7-8 to TRBJ2-3, with TRBD2 identical over 12 bases. This CDR3 comprises 15 residues. V gave up 4 bases and J gave up 7 bases; unmatched junction bases: 6. Germline CDR1 is SGHVS and CDR2 is FQNEAQ. The CDR3 spells CASSSLAGGPHTQYF. The CDR3 coding sequence is TGTGCCAGCAGCTCTCTAGCGGGAGGGCCCCATACGCAGTATTTT.

The chain has TRBV6-1 and TRBJ2-7, with D unclear. Germline values: CDR1 MNHNS, CDR2 SASEGT. The V end was cut by 2 bases, the J end by 6 bases, with 8 bases between. CDR3 length: 12 residues. CDR3 sequence reads: CASSEYLGEQYF. CDR3 in DNA: TGTGCCAGCAGTGAATACCTCGGCGAGCAGTACTTC.

The J gene is TRBJ1-6, the V gene TRBV5-1; 7 bases map to TRBD1. CDR3 length: 17 residues. In germline, CDR1 is SGHRS, CDR2 YFSETQ. V lost 2 bases and J lost 10; bases outside the gene matches: 15. The CDR3 coding sequence is TGCGCCAGCAGCTTCCGGGACAGTCCCTTGGTGGGATCACCCCTCCACTTT. This sequence encodes CASSFRDSPLVGSPLHF.

V and J are TRBV19 and TRBJ2-5; tentatively, D is TRBD2 (6 bases). From germline, CDR1 is LNHDA and CDR2 SQIVND (reference sequence). The CDR3 spans 15 residues. V lost 5 bases and J 1 base, leaving 14 bases between the germline ends. The CDR3 sequence is CASSPGTVLQETQYF. CDR3 bases: TGTGCCAGTAGTCCCGGGACTGTCCTCCAAGAGACCCAGTACTTC.

The CDR3 bases are TGTGCCAGCAGTTACTCCACCGGGACAGGAGACAATGAGCAGTTCTTC. Its translation: CASSYSTGTGDNEQFF. V is TRBV6-5 and J is TRBJ2-1; the match to TRBD1 covers 8 bases. Germline V gives CDR1 MNHEY, CDR2 SVGAGI. The junction had 6 bases not matched to a gene; V was cut back by 0 bases and J by 5 bases. CDR3 length: 16 residues.

This clone was detected only once. The chain is built from TRBV6-5 and TRBJ2-7; tentative D call: TRBD1 (6 bases). V lost 4 bases, J lost 2 bases, and 15 bases lay in between. This CDR3 contains 15 residues. Germline V gives CDR1 MNHEY, CDR2 SVGAGI. CDR3 residues: CASSFRDTLPYEQYF. The CDR3 DNA sequence: TGTGCCAGCAGTTTTAGGGACACTCTTCCCTACGAGCAGTACTTC.

CDR3 loop: CASSLGGWGGGNEQFF. The CDR3 bases are TGTGCCAGCAGTTTGGGGGGATGGGGGGGAGGGAATGAGCAGTTCTTC. V is TRBV27 and J is TRBJ2-1; 7 bases align to TRBD2. The CDR3 sequence is 16 residues long. Trimming at V came to 3 bases and at J to 7 bases, leaving 12 bases not matched to a gene. CDR1 is MNHEY, CDR2 SMNVEV, per germline (reference sequence).

The chain employs TRBV29-1 and TRBJ1-2, with 8 nucleotides matching TRBD1. CDR1 is SQVTM and CDR2 is ANQGSEA in the germline V gene. J gave up 3 bases and V 4 bases, and 7 bases lay outside the gene matches. This CDR3 has 14 amino acids. This CDR3 reads CSVVGGQGDYGYTF. DNA of the CDR3: TGCAGCGTTGTAGGAGGACAGGGAGACTATGGCTACACCTTC.

This clone has just a few counts. J is TRBJ1-4 and V is TRBV6-5, with D possibly being TRBD1 (5 bases). CDR3 length: 14 residues. CDR1 MNHEY and CDR2 SVGAGI come from the germline V gene. Trimming left V 6 bases short and J 6 bases short, with 14 bases between. The chain's CDR3 is CASSRDRIDEKLFF. In nucleotides, the CDR3 is TGTGCCAGCAGCCGCGACAGAATTGATGAAAAACTGTTTTTT.

This clone showed up just a few times. The V call is TRBV6-1, the J call TRBJ1-5; D gene ambiguous. Germline lookup yields CDR1 MNHNS and CDR2 SASEGT. The CDR3 contains 13 residues. The V and J ends lost 4 bases and 3 bases respectively, with 7 bases between them. In DNA, the CDR3 is TGTGCCAGCAGTGGGCTTCTCAATCAGCCCCAGCATTTT. It yields the protein CASSGLLNQPQHF.

The chain has TRBV5-1 and TRBJ2-7; 10 positions agree with TRBD1. In germline, CDR1 is SGHRS, CDR2 YFSETQ. The CDR3 extends over 16 amino acids. V shed 2 bases and J 6 bases; nucleotides not matched to a gene: 11. CDR3 DNA sequence: TGCGCCAGCAGCTTCGGGGACGGGACAGGGGCAGGCGAGCAGTACTTC. Amino acid sequence: CASSFGDGTGAGEQYF.

This chain connects TRBV5-4 to TRBJ2-5; D not resolved. CDR1 is SGHNT and CDR2 is YYREEE in the germline V gene (reference sequence). The V gene lost 0 bases and the J gene lost 2 bases, with 11 bases spanning the gap. The CDR3 runs to 15 residues. The CDR3 DNA reads as TGTGCCAGCAGCTTGGCCAACAGACCACAAGAGACCCAGTACTTC. Residues: CASSLANRPQETQYF.

This chain joins TRBV18 and TRBJ1-1, with D uncertain. CDR1 and CDR2 from the germline V gene are KGHSH and LQKENI. V dropped 8 bases and J dropped 1 base, with 14 bases sitting between them. The CDR3 runs to 14 residues. The CDR3 region is CASLEGGANTEAFF. The CDR3 DNA sequence: TGTGCCAGCCTCGAGGGAGGTGCGAACACTGAAGCTTTCTTT. Full variable domain (rest looked up from reference TRBV18 and TRBJ1-1): NAGVMQNPRHLVRRRGQEARLRCSPMKGHSHVYWYRQLPEEGLKFMVYLQKENIIDESGMPKERFSAEFPKEGPSILRIQQVVRGDSAAYFCASLEGGANTEAFFGQGTRLTVV.

This clone was recorded once. This sequence joins TRBV9 and TRBJ2-1, with 8 bases lining up with TRBD2. The CDR3 loop spans 14 amino acids. Germline CDR1 SGDLS, CDR2 YYNGEE. V shed 6 bases, J shed 8 bases, and the junction held 10 bases outside the gene matches. The CDR3 nucleotides read TGTGCCAGCACCCCGGGACTAGTTGTCCATGAGCAGTTCTTC. This codes for CASTPGLVVHEQFF.

The genes are TRBV6-5 and TRBJ2-5, with TRBD1 identical over 7 bases. Looked up from germline, CDR1 is MNHEY and CDR2 is SVGAGI. This CDR3 region has 12 residues. The V segment lost 10 bases and the J segment 5 bases; nucleotides outside the gene matches: 7. Here the CDR3 DNA reads TGTGCCACCTCCTCGACAGGGGAGACCCAGTACTTC. The encoded protein is CATSSTGETQYF.

This chain joins TRBV6-6 and TRBJ2-7, with TRBD1 identical over 9 bases. Germline V gives CDR1 MNHNY, CDR2 SVGAGI (reference sequence). CDR3 length equals 16 residues. Losses at the gene ends were 0 bases for V and 2 bases for J; bases not matched to a gene: 5. The CDR3 nucleotides are TGTGCCAGCAGTTACTCGATTCGGACAGGGGCCTACGAGCAGTACTTC. Its translation: CASSYSIRTGAYEQYF.

This chain links TRBV4-1 with TRBJ2-5; D gene unclear. V lost 4 bases, J lost 2 bases, and 14 bases lay in between. The CDR3 totals 15 residues. The germline gives CDR1 MGHRA, CDR2 YSYEKL. CDR3 amino acids: CASSPRQGWQETQYF. CDR3 in DNA: TGCGCCAGCAGCCCTAGGCAAGGTTGGCAAGAGACCCAGTACTTC.

The rearrangement uses TRBV15 and TRBJ2-2, with 9 bases aligning to TRBD1. This CDR3 comprises 15 residues. Trimming at V came to 5 bases and at J to 6 bases, leaving 7 bases not matched to a gene. Looked up from germline, CDR1 is LNHNV and CDR2 is YYDKDF (reference sequence). The CDR3 DNA reads TGTGCCACCAGCTACCGGGACAGGGATCCCGGGGAGCTGTTTTTT. It yields the protein CATSYRDRDPGELFF.

This clone came up a few times. The chain has TRBV19 and TRBJ1-5, with TRBD1 matching 10 bases. V dropped 9 bases and J dropped 6; count of bases not matched to a gene: 8. The germline V gene has CDR1 LNHDA and CDR2 SQIVND (reference sequence). This CDR3 region has 14 residues. The CDR3 here is CASQDRGLVQPQHF. The CDR3 DNA sequence: TGTGCCAGCCAGGACAGGGGGTTGGTTCAGCCCCAGCATTTT.

This clone came up a few times. The V and J genes are TRBV18 and TRBJ2-7; TRBD2 matches at 16 bases. Germline values: CDR1 KGHSH, CDR2 LQKENI. The CDR3 is 15 amino acids. The V segment lost 2 bases and the J segment 9 bases; nucleotides outside the gene matches: 4. This CDR3 is CASSPSGTSGRAQYF. The CDR3 coding sequence is TGTGCCAGCTCACCAAGCGGGACTAGCGGGAGGGCGCAGTACTTC.

The J gene is TRBJ1-2, the V gene TRBV9; no reliable D call. The germline V and J ends were trimmed by 3 bases and 0 bases, with 9 bases remaining between them. The length of the CDR3 is 14 residues. Germline CDR1 SGDLS, CDR2 YYNGEE. The CDR3 reads CASSASGANYGYTF. The DNA for the CDR3 is TGTGCCAGCAGCGCCTCCGGGGCTAACTATGGCTACACCTTC. The variable domain in full, with the rest retrieved from reference TRBV9 and TRBJ1-2, is DSGVTQTPKHLITATGQRVTLRCSPRSGDLSVYWYQQSLDQGLQFLIQYYNGEERAKGNILERFSAQQFPDLHSELNLSSLELGDSALYFCASSASGANYGYTFGSGTRLTVV.

V is TRBV7-2 and J is TRBJ1-4, with D perhaps matching TRBD1 (6 bases). Trimming pared 5 bases from V and 5 bases from J, leaving 12 bases between. CDR3 length: 14 residues. Per the germline V gene, CDR1 is SGHTA and CDR2 is FQGNSA. The CDR3 DNA follows: TGTGCCAGCAGCCGAGGGGGGGCGAATGAAAAACTGTTTTTT. This codes for CASSRGGANEKLFF.

This sequence joins TRBV6-5 and TRBJ2-7, with D tentatively TRBD1 (5 bases). V was pared by 0 bases and J by 3 bases, with 9 bases between. Germline CDR1 MNHEY, CDR2 SVGAGI. This CDR3 comprises 14 residues. DNA for the CDR3: TGTGCCAGCAGTTACTCGAAGCAGGGCTACGAGCAGTACTTC. It codes for CASSYSKQGYEQYF.